This TCR beta chain was sequenced in a study of OX40 agonist ivuxolimab in advanced cancers. Some clones are missing from TCRdb's copy, which holds only in-frame ones; the method was immunoSEQ multiplex PCR. This sample has 90,000 to 120,000 clones; around 90% occur once, and the top ten carry 1% to 1.5%. Details on this clone: Its antigen remains unidentified.

General study findings and limits: Clonal expansion from baseline to week 6 occurred in both CD4+ and CD8+ T cells.

This sequence originates from an adult with an advanced solid tumor such as melanoma, head and neck, liver or kidney cancer. Sequencing used CD4+ or CD8+ T cells sorted from blood, obtained in a trial of the OX40 agonist ivuxolimab.

The CDR3: CSARDLEEQYF. The CDR3 DNA reads TGCAGTGCTAGAGATCTTGAAGAGCAGTACTTC. This chain links TRBV20-1 with TRBJ2-7; D not resolved. Germline assignment: CDR1 DFQATT and CDR2 SNEGSKA (reference sequence). Trimming removed 0 bases at V and 7 bases at J, with 7 bases between. CDR3 size: 11 residues.